What follows is one T cell receptor beta chain and its context. This clonotype was seen a few times. No antigen is known for it. No qualities accompany the bases; no much larger clone lies one base away. Set within a cohort of healthcare workers in London, UK, this nested case-control study involved weekly PCR testing of nasopharyngeal swabs along with blood sampling. Healthcare workers were recruited during the week of the UK lockdown, between 23 and 31 March 2020, and followed weekly for up to roughly 15 weeks. The source of the sample is a study of early T cells in non-severe SARS-CoV-2 infection (dated by TCRdb to about 2021). Turning to the overall study: Because TCR sequencing was done on bulk RNA from unsorted whole blood, the alpha and beta chains could not be paired. Points the paper makes about the study in general: VDJdb matching was skewed toward anti-spike CD8 responses, so virus-specific expansions were likely underestimated and private and CD4 specificities were missed.

The method behind the library was 5' RACE. This sample was sequenced with a NextSeq 500. The TCR library protocol attached unique molecular identifiers to individual cDNA molecules to correct for sequencing error and PCR bias. Sequencing covered both TCR alpha and beta chains, and within each sample the abundances of alpha and beta sequences were tightly co-correlated. As for the authors' bioinformatics: Decombinator V4 was used to annotate TCR sequences for V gene, J gene and CDR3. Expanded TCRs were defined as changing significantly between any two time points under a Poisson model with p below 0.0001. Abundances of TCRs were expressed as counts per million after normalisation to the total number of TCRs sequenced in each sample. TRAV1-2 paired with TRAJ12, TRAJ20 or TRAJ33 defined MAIT TCRs, while TRAV10 paired with TRAJ18 defined iNKT TCRs. VDJdb, accessed on 1 November 2021, was searched for TCRs annotated for CMV, EBV and SARS-CoV-2, and TCRs annotated for more than one antigen were excluded. TCRdb's own reprocessing of the public reads used fastp at Q25 and MiXCR and kept productive beta chains. Rows with a matching CDR3 protein are joined into one entry that keeps the most common DNA and genes. The V and J calls were not made by the authors but by TCRdb's processing. The sample table shows more than 65,000 distinct CDR3 sequences, and roughly 15% are seen once. In total, the top ten clones hold approximately 4% of the sample.

Inclusive of the bounding cysteine and phenylalanine, the CDR3 is 14 residues long. Only the CDR3 part of the read is kept: 42 bases, read in frame from the first base. According to the germline V gene, CDR1 reads SGHVS and CDR2 reads FQNEAQ. Deletion took 4 bases off V and 6 bases off J, with a span of 14 bases between the germline ends. Recombination linked TRBV7-8 to TRBJ2-3; the D gene identity is not certain. The receptor's source is an adult who was a healthcare worker with PCR-confirmed SARS-CoV-2 infection or an uninfected control (not recorded which). This specimen was whole blood, taken at baseline. The DNA sequence is given as TGTGCCAGCAGCTGGAAGACAAGACCGGATACGCAGTATTTT. It specifies CASSWKTRPDTQYF.